This T cell receptor beta chain was observed in a study of T cell responses to AZD1222 COVID-19 vaccine. On the study more broadly: It was second doses at about 4 or about 12 weeks that were pooled. Study results and limitations: When two AZD1222 doses had been given, Spike-specific TCR breadth and depth rose. After the peak T cell response, and only then, were repertoires sampled. Donor demographics were predominantly white British with a female majority; clonal diversity may be underestimated.

The CDR3 spans 15 residues. Germline values: CDR1 SGHVS, CDR2 FNYEAQ. Between the trimmed V and J ends, which lost 1 base and 4 bases, there was a span of 14 bases. Details on this clone: The antigen remains unidentified.

TCRdb's copy holds only in-frame clones and misses some; the assay was immunoSEQ multiplex PCR. The table includes approximately 160,000 clones, approximately 90% detected once. The sequence was obtained from an adult in good health. This rearrangement joins TRBV7-6 to TRBJ2-7; weak D call: TRBD1 (7 bases). The specimen comprised peripheral blood, sampled on day 0 of AZD1222 vaccination. This CDR3 is CASSLGQGLLYEQYF. CDR3 bases: TGTGCCAGCAGCTTAGGACAGGGACTCTTATACGAGCAGTACTTC.